The rows below give T cell receptor beta chains drawn from one sample of a study of shared clonotypes between healthy human individuals. Sequencing was performed with immunoSEQ multiplex PCR; in TCRdb, only in-frame clones are kept and a portion is missing. The data show about 2 million clones, approximately 95% seen once. The sequenced sample consisted of naive CD8+ T cells sorted from blood. The receptor set was obtained from a man between 18 and 29 years old in good health. Each CDR3 is given with its conserved first and last residue. The order of the fields is V gene, clone size, J gene, D gene, CDR3 protein, CDR3 DNA. D genes are given only for firm matches. Only some rows state a clone size, as once, few, many or a class for expanded clones.

>TRBV9|.|TRBJ1-5|TRBD1
CASSSGTGGHQPQHF
TGTGCCAGCAGCTCCGGGACAGGGGGCCATCAGCCCCAGCATTTT
>TRBV6-5|.|TRBJ2-5|.
CATRGGQETQYF
TGTGCAACCAGGGGGGGCCAAGAGACCCAGTACTTC
>TRBV9|.|TRBJ1-3|.
CASSGDPNTIYF
TGTGCCAGCAGCGGAGACCCGAACACCATATATTTT
>TRBV12-5|.|TRBJ1-1|.
CASGLGPPGTDTEAFF
TGTGCTAGTGGTTTGGGCCCCCCGGGTACGGATACTGAAGCTTTCTTT
>TRBV7-9|.|TRBJ1-1|.
CASSLVKVRGEDTEAFF
TGTGCCAGCAGCTTAGTTAAGGTGAGGGGAGAGGACACTGAAGCTTTCTTT
>TRBV5-4|.|TRBJ2-7|.
CASRGPGAYEQYF
TGTGCCAGCCGAGGCCCAGGGGCCTACGAGCAGTACTTC
>TRBV4-1|once|TRBJ1-2|TRBD1
CASSQPGTGGPDYGYTF
TGCGCCAGCAGCCAGCCCGGGACAGGGGGTCCAGACTATGGCTACACCTTC
>TRBV5-6|.|TRBJ2-7|TRBD2
CASSLRSGRPGEQYF
TGTGCCAGCAGCTTGAGAAGCGGGAGGCCGGGAGAGCAGTACTTC
>TRBV6-5|.|TRBJ2-1|TRBD2
CASGRAYNEQFF
TGTGCCAGCGGGAGGGCCTACAATGAGCAGTTCTTC
>TRBV11-3|.|TRBJ2-5|TRBD1
CASSLAWRQGEETQYF
TGTGCCAGCAGCTTAGCTTGGCGACAGGGGGAAGAGACCCAGTACTTC
>TRBV13|.|TRBJ2-7|.
CASSKGASYEQYF
TGTGCCAGCAGCAAGGGTGCGTCCTACGAGCAGTACTTC
>TRBV6-5|.|TRBJ2-7|TRBD1
CASSYGTEYYEQYF
TGTGCCAGCAGTTACGGGACAGAATACTACGAGCAGTACTTC
>TRBV11-2|once|TRBJ2-7|.
CASSLDRYEQYF
TGTGCCAGCAGCTTAGACCGCTACGAGCAGTACTTC
>TRBV6-5|.|TRBJ2-7|TRBD1
CASSHGQGGAYEQYF
TGTGCCAGCAGTCATGGACAGGGGGGGGCCTACGAGCAGTACTTC
>TRBV5-1|.|TRBJ2-1|.
CASSLAGIGLSYNEQFF
TGCGCCAGCAGCTTGGCCGGTATAGGACTGAGCTACAATGAGCAGTTCTTC
>TRBV10-2|.|TRBJ2-1|.
CASRVGWSSYNEQFF
TGCGCCAGCAGAGTTGGGTGGAGCTCCTACAATGAGCAGTTCTTC
>TRBV10-3|.|TRBJ2-7|TRBD1
CAISEEGAAGYEQYF
TGTGCCATCAGTGAAGAGGGGGCGGCCGGCTACGAGCAGTACTTC
>TRBV10-3|.|TRBJ1-1|TRBD1
CAIRGGTGDAEAFF
TGTGCCATCAGAGGGGGGACAGGGGATGCTGAAGCTTTCTTT
>TRBV9|.|TRBJ2-7|.
CASSADGVTYEQYF
TGTGCCAGCAGCGCGGACGGGGTTACATACGAGCAGTACTTC
>TRBV30|.|TRBJ2-2|TRBD1
CAWSLTGGTGELFF
TGTGCCTGGAGTTTAACAGGGGGCACCGGGGAGCTGTTTTTT
>TRBV6-1|.|TRBJ2-2|TRBD2
CASSEEAGGLTGELFF
TGTGCCAGCAGTGAAGAGGCGGGAGGGTTGACCGGGGAGCTGTTTTTT
>TRBV19|.|TRBJ2-1|.
CASSTAAYNEQFF
TGTGCCAGTAGTACGGCAGCTTACAATGAGCAGTTCTTC